This TCR beta chain was identified in a study of OX40 agonist ivuxolimab in advanced cancers. Overall study: Patients received ivuxolimab, an agonistic anti-OX40 (CD134) antibody. Study-level results: Normalized T-cell clonal expansion was also low in some nonresponders. On average, a greater number of expanded clones characterised CD8+ T cells relative to CD4+.

Prior autoimmune disease or systemic immunosuppression barred patients. The table came from immunoSEQ multiplex PCR; TCRdb's copy has only in-frame clones and leaves some out. In the table there are around 19,000 clones, 80% to 90% of which are singletons. A note on this clone: Its specificity is not known.

This CDR3 region has 16 residues. The ends were cut back, 2 bases at V and 0 bases at J, with 11 bases in the middle. Germline CDR1 SNHLY, CDR2 FYNNEI. The source is an adult with an advanced solid tumor such as melanoma, head and neck, liver or kidney cancer. Specimen: CD4+ or CD8+ T cells sorted from blood, collected in a trial of the OX40 agonist ivuxolimab. The chain combines TRBV2 with TRBJ2-1; possible D gene TRBD1, 6 bases. The CDR3 DNA is TGTGCCAGCAGTGAATCGACAGGACACTCCTACAATGAGCAGTTCTTC. Translation gives CASSESTGHSYNEQFF.